The 7 T cell receptor beta chains below were found in one sample sequenced in a study of technical replicates of blood from a handful of donors. This table comes from immunoSEQ multiplex PCR, and its TCRdb copy is limited to in-frame clones, with some not included. Among about 80,000 clones listed, 90% to 95% were seen once. The material sequenced was T cells isolated from PBMCs. The origin of the receptors is a human donor in good health.

The chain combines TRBV5-1 with TRBJ2-1; D not certain. V gave up 4 bases and J gave up 7 bases, with 18 bases separating them. The CDR3 loop spans 15 amino acids. CDR1 is SGHRS, CDR2 YFSETQ, per germline. The CDR3 loop reads CASSPGEITLNEQFF. CDR3 bases: TGCGCCAGCAGCCCAGGCGAGATCACCTTAAATGAGCAGTTCTTC.

This sequence joins TRBV28 and TRBJ1-4, with 8 bases that match TRBD1. Looked up from germline, CDR1 is MDHEN and CDR2 is SYDVKM. The CDR3 sequence is 14 residues long. The ends lost 6 bases at V and 8 bases at J; junction bases unmatched: 8. The CDR3 region is CASSRQGLGEKLFF. CDR3 nucleotide sequence: TGTGCCAGCAGCAGACAGGGGTTGGGGGAAAAACTGTTTTTT.

The count of this clone is one. This chain connects TRBV9 to TRBJ1-1; D uncertain. V lost 3 bases and J lost 4, with 7 bases in between. CDR3 length: 12 amino acids. Germline CDR1 is SGDLS and CDR2 is YYNGEE. CDR3 amino acids: CASSDISTEAFF. The DNA of the CDR3 is TGTGCCAGCAGCGATATATCCACTGAAGCTTTCTTT.

The gene calls are TRBV2 and TRBJ1-2, with D possibly matching TRBD1 (5 bases). CDR1 is SNHLY, CDR2 FYNNEI, per germline. The CDR3 extends over 11 amino acids. Trimming left V 9 bases short and J 4 bases short, with 9 bases between. CDR3 nucleotides: TGTGCCAGTATGCAGGGCTATGGCTACACCTTC. This sequence encodes CASMQGYGYTF.

J is TRBJ2-7 and V is TRBV6-1; 7 bases are a match to TRBD2. CDR1 and CDR2 (germline): MNHNS, SASEGT. This CDR3 spans 15 amino acids. The trim removed 8 bases at V and 7 bases at J, leaving 17 bases unmatched. The CDR3 loop is CASHPGGRNFYEQYF. The CDR3 DNA reads as TGTGCCAGCCACCCCGGCGGGAGAAACTTCTATGAGCAGTACTTC.

The chain couples TRBV6-1 to TRBJ2-7; 8 bases are shared with TRBD2. V dropped 3 bases and J dropped 4; count of bases not matched to a gene: 8. The CDR3 length is 15 residues. CDR1 is MNHNS, CDR2 SASEGT, per germline. The CDR3 spells CASSDPGLVMYEQYF. The CDR3 DNA follows: TGTGCCAGCAGTGACCCGGGACTAGTGATGTACGAGCAGTACTTC.

The chain employs TRBV9 and TRBJ1-5; TRBD1 is a possible D gene (5 bases). The CDR3 consists of 15 residues. Trimming stripped 0 bases from V and 5 bases from J, with 12 bases between. Germline V gene data show CDR1 as SGDLS and CDR2 as YYNGEE. This CDR3 reads CASSVGAGDHQPQHF. In DNA form, the CDR3 reads TGTGCCAGCAGCGTAGGGGCGGGGGACCATCAGCCCCAGCATTTT.